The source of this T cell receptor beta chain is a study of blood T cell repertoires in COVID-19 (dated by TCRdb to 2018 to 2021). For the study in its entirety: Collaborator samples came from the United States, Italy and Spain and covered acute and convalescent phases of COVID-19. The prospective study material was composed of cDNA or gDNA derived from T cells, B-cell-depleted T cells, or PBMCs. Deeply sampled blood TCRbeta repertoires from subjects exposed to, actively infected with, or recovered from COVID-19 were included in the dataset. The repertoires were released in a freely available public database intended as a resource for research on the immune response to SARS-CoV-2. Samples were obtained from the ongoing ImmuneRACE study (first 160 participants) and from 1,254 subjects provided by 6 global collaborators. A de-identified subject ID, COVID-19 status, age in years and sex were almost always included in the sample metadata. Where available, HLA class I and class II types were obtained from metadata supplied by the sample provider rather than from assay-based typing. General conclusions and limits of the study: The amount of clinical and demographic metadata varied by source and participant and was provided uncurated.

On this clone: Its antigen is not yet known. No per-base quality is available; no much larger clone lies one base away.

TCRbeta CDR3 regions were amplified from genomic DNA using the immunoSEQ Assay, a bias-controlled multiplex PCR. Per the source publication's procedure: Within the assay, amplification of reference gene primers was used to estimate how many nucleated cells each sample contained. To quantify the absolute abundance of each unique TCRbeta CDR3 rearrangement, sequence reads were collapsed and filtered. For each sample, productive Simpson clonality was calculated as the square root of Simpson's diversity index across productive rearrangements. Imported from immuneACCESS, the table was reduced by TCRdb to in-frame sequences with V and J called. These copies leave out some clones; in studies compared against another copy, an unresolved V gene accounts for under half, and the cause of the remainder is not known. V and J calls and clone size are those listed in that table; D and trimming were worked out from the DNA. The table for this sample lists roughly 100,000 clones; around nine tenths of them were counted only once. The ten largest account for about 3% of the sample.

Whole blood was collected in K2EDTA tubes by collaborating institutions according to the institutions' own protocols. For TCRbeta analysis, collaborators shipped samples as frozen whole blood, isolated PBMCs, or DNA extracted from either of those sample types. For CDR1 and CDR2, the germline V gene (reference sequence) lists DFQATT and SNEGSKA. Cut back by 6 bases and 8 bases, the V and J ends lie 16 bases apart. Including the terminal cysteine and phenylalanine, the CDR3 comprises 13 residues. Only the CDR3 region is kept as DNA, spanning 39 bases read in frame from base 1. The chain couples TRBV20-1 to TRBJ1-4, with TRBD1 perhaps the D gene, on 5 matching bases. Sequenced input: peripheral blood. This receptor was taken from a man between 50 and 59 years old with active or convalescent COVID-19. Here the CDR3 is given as CSASYGAGEKLFF. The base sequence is TGCAGTGCCAGTTATGGGGCGGGGGAAAAACTGTTTTTT.